A single sample gave rise to the 19 T cell receptor beta chains below, sequenced in a study of Graves' ophthalmopathy and Graves' hyperthyroidism. RNA transcripts were the template, and TCR beta CDR3 regions were amplified from them. First-round RT-PCR with HTBI primers preceded a second-round multiplex PCR. TCRdb recomputed calls from the multiplex PCR reads with MiXCR, one row per CDR3 protein. The table includes 500,000 to 800,000 distinct CDR3 sequences, about 41% detected once. The sequenced sample was peripheral blood. These receptors came from an adult man with Graves' ophthalmopathy.

This clonotype was detected many times. V gene TRBV20-1 combines with J gene TRBJ2-7; 9 nucleotides align to TRBD1. Losses at the gene ends were 1 base for V and 3 bases for J; bases not matched to a gene: 4. The CDR3 is 14 residues long. From germline, CDR1 is DFQATT and CDR2 SNEGSKA (reference sequence). CDR3: CSARGDRANYEQYF. In DNA, the CDR3 is TGCAGTGCTAGAGGGGACAGGGCAAACTACGAGCAGTACTTC.

This clonotype was detected ten times or more. The chain joins TRBV7-2 to TRBJ2-7, with unresolved D. The CDR3 spans 15 residues. CDR1 and CDR2 from the germline V gene are SGHTA and FQGNSA. V dropped 0 bases and J dropped 3 bases, with 12 bases sitting between them. The CDR3 sequence: CASSLASTEGYEQYF. CDR3 sequence (DNA): TGTGCCAGCAGCTTAGCATCCACGGAAGGCTACGAGCAGTACTTC.

This chain links TRBV9 with TRBJ2-5; a possible D gene is TRBD2 (5 bases). Trimming took off 4 bases at V and 0 bases at J, with 13 bases between the two ends. Germline CDR1 is SGDLS and CDR2 is YYNGEE. The CDR3 spans 15 residues. The CDR3 DNA sequence: TGTGCCAGCAGCCAAGATTCGGGGTACCAAGAGACCCAGTACTTC. Translated: CASSQDSGYQETQYF.

Comments on this clonotype: Given a much more abundant clone one base away, this may be a read error. The chain recombines TRBV7-8 with TRBJ1-4, with TRBD1 matching over 8 bases. The trim removed 3 bases at V and 5 bases at J, leaving 5 bases unmatched. CDR1 is SGHVS, CDR2 FQNEAQ, per germline. This CDR3 has 15 residues. The CDR3 region is CASSFRTGKNEKLFF. CDR3 DNA: TGTGCCAGCAGCTTTCGGACAGGGAAAAATGAAAAACTGTTTTTT.

This clonotype turned up a few times. The chain links TRBV20-1 to TRBJ1-1; 7 bases fit TRBD1. This CDR3 is 15 amino acids long. With 0 bases clipped from V and 4 bases from J, the junction kept 8 bases outside the gene matches. The germline V gene has CDR1 DFQATT and CDR2 SNEGSKA (reference sequence). The CDR3 DNA sequence: TGCAGTGCTAGAGACCAAGGACAGGTCGGCACTGAAGCTTTCTTT. Amino acid sequence: CSARDQGQVGTEAFF.

This chain joins TRBV12-5 and TRBJ2-7; possible D gene TRBD1, 5 bases. The length of the CDR3 is 12 residues. CDR1 is LGHNT, CDR2 FRNRAP, per germline. Between the trimmed V and J ends, which lost 9 bases and 5 bases, there was a span of 14 bases. DNA of the CDR3: TGTGCTAGAGATCCCCAGGGCGACGAGCAGTACTTC. It is translated as CARDPQGDEQYF.

Turning to this clonotype: A much more abundant neighbour one base away suggests this may be a read error. V gene TRBV10-3 combines with J gene TRBJ2-5; D is perhaps TRBD2 (5 bases). Germline V gene sequence: CDR1 ENHRY, CDR2 SYGVKD. V was trimmed by 7 bases and J by 2 bases, leaving 11 bases between them. The CDR3 length is 13 residues. CDR3 DNA: TGTGCCATCATGTTCTCGGGGCAAGAGACCCAGTACTTC. Translated: CAIMFSGQETQYF.

The rearrangement joins TRBV10-3 to TRBJ2-3, with 9 bases matching TRBD1. The V and J ends lost 3 bases and 4 bases, in that order; junction bases with no gene match: 5. CDR3 length equals 15 residues. Germline values: CDR1 ENHRY, CDR2 SYGVKD. CDR3 region: CAISDGTGPADTQYF. The DNA for the CDR3 is TGTGCCATCAGTGATGGGACAGGGCCTGCAGATACGCAGTATTTT.

Ten or more counts support this clonotype. The CDR3 sequence: CASSVGQVMNTEAFF. In DNA form, the CDR3 reads TGTGCCAGCAGCGTGGGACAGGTCATGAACACTGAAGCTTTCTTT. The chain has TRBV9 and TRBJ1-1; 8 bases line up with TRBD1. V shed 2 bases and J 0 bases; nucleotides not matched to a gene: 3. Germline V lookup: CDR1 SGDLS, CDR2 YYNGEE. The CDR3 is 15 residues long.

This clonotype was detected many times. The CDR3 loop is CASTPRTSTTYEQYF. The CDR3 DNA reads as TGTGCCAGCACCCCACGGACTAGCACGACCTACGAGCAGTACTTC. This chain joins TRBV25-1 and TRBJ2-7; 8 nucleotides line up with TRBD2. The CDR3 is 15 residues long. V was pared by 7 bases and J by 2 bases, with 10 bases of the junction left unmatched. Germline CDR1 reads MGHDK; CDR2 reads SYGVNS.

The V call is TRBV25-1, the J call TRBJ2-7; 7 bases are shared with TRBD1. This CDR3 comprises 15 residues. Germline CDR1 and CDR2: MGHDK and SYGVNS. The V gene end was trimmed by 3 bases and the J gene end by 7 bases; junction bases not matched to a gene: 12. The CDR3 DNA sequence: TGTGCCAGCAGTGACCCGGGACAGCTTGTTTATGAGCAGTACTTC. Translating it yields CASSDPGQLVYEQYF.

The CDR3 protein is CSLGTGGGTEAFF. The CDR3 region has the DNA TGCAGCCTCGGGACAGGGGGAGGGACTGAAGCTTTCTTT. This rearrangement joins TRBV29-1 to TRBJ1-1, with TRBD1 matching over 11 bases. The germline gives CDR1 SQVTM, CDR2 ANQGSEA. This CDR3 region has 13 residues. Losses at the gene ends were 8 bases for V and 5 bases for J; bases not matched to a gene: 7.

This rearrangement joins TRBV11-2 to TRBJ1-5, with 10 bases aligning to TRBD1. Germline V lookup: CDR1 SGHAT, CDR2 FQNNGV. V trimming: 5 bases; J trimming: 7 bases; junction bases outside the gene matches: 5. The CDR3 consists of 14 residues. The CDR3 coding sequence is TGTGCCAGCAGCCAAACGACAGGGGGCCAGCCCCAGCATTTT. It encodes CASSQTTGGQPQHF. The full variable domain, with the rest looked up from reference TRBV11-2 and TRBJ1-5, is EAGVAQSPRYKIIEKRQSVAFWCNPISGHATLYWYQQILGQGPKLLIQFQNNGVVDDSQLPKDRFSAERLKGVDSTLKIQPAKLEDSAVYLCASSQTTGGQPQHFGDGTRLSIL.

The J gene is TRBJ1-4, the V gene TRBV3-1; D uncertain. The CDR3 has 15 residues. V was cut by 3 bases and J by 3 bases, with 11 bases left in between. Germline V gene data show CDR1 as LGHDT and CDR2 as YNNKEL (reference sequence). CDR3 sequence: CASSQKGRPNEKLFF. The CDR3 nucleotides read TGTGCCAGCAGCCAGAAGGGAAGGCCTAATGAAAAACTGTTTTTT.

At least ten counts were recorded for this clonotype. The V call is TRBV20-1, the J call TRBJ1-4, with D maybe TRBD1 (5 bases). Germline V lookup: CDR1 DFQATT, CDR2 SNEGSKA (reference sequence). The CDR3 is made up of 15 amino acids. Trimming cost V 6 bases and J 0 bases, with 14 bases left between them. CDR3 in DNA: TGCAGTGCAGCACAGGCCGATGCAACTAATGAAAAACTGTTTTTT. Encoded protein: CSAAQADATNEKLFF.

This clonotype was counted once. Since a much larger clone is just one base distant, this may be a read error. The gene calls are TRBV20-1 and TRBJ2-5, with D perhaps being TRBD1 or TRBD2 (6 bases each). V lost 5 bases to trimming and J lost 3 bases, with 16 bases between them. This CDR3 contains 14 residues. Per germline, CDR1 DFQATT and CDR2 SNEGSKA (reference sequence). This chain's CDR3 is CSALAEGVEETQYF. CDR3 nucleotides: TGCAGTGCTTTAGCGGAGGGGGTAGAAGAGACCCAGTACTTC.

The chain recombines TRBV29-1 with TRBJ2-5; TRBD2 matches at 7 bases. The CDR3 contains 13 residues. Germline CDR1 is SQVTM and CDR2 is ANQGSEA. V was pared by 3 bases and J by 5 bases, with 6 bases of the junction left unmatched. CDR3 sequence (DNA): TGCAGCGTTGACGGCAGCGGGGCTGAGACCCAGTACTTC. Translation gives CSVDGSGAETQYF.

The V gene is TRBV7-2, the J gene TRBJ1-2; D may be TRBD1 (5 bases). The germline V gene has CDR1 SGHTA and CDR2 FQGNSA. CDR3 length: 15 amino acids. Deletions cut 5 bases from V and 8 bases from J, with 21 bases between. CDR3 loop: CASSISWTDQGGYTF. The CDR3 nucleotides read TGTGCCAGCAGCATAAGCTGGACGGACCAGGGCGGCTACACCTTC.

The chain uses TRBV5-4 and TRBJ1-3; D may be TRBD1 (6 bases). The CDR3 covers 14 residues. The V gene lost 4 bases and the J gene lost 9 bases, with 17 bases spanning the gap. CDR1 and CDR2 (germline): SGHNT, YYREEE (reference sequence). CDR3 protein: CASSPLQGSGTIYF. CDR3 sequence (DNA): TGTGCCAGCAGCCCTCTACAGGGCTCGGGCACCATATATTTT.